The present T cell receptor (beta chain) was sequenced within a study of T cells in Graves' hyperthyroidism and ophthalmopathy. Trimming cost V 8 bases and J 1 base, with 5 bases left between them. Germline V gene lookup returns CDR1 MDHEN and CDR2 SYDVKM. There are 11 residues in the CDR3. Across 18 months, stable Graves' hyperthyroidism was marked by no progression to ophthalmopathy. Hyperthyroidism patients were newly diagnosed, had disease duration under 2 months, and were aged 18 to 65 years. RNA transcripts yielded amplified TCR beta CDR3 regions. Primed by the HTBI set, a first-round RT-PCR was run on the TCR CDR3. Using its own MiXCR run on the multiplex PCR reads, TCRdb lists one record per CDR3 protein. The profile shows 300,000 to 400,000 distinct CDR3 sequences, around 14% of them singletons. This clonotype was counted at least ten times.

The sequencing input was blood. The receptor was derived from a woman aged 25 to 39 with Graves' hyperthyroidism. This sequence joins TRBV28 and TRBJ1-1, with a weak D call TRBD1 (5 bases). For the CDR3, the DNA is TGTGCCAGCGGACAGAACACTGAAGCTTTCTTT. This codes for CASGQNTEAFF. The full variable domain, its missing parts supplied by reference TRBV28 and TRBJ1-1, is DVKVTQSSRYLVKRTGEKVFLECVQDMDHENMFWYRQDPGLGLRLIYFSYDVKMKEKGDIPEGYSVSREKKERFSLILESASTNQTSMYLCASGQNTEAFFGQGTRLTVV.